This TCR beta chain was profiled in a study of vaccination effects on CD4 cells after COVID-19. This CDR3 has 14 amino acids. The germline gives CDR1 LGHNA, CDR2 YNFKEQ. With 0 bases removed from V and 7 bases from J, the gap between germline ends came to 10 bases. CD4+ T cells were isolated after around 10 days of culture. Study observations and caveats: Common cold coronaviruses were cross-recognized by only 1 of 255 vaccine-induced clones in healthy vaccinees.

Clones were sequenced by immunoSEQ multiplex PCR, and TCRdb holds only the in-frame ones, with some missing. The repertoire includes around 40,000 clones, approximately 67% of them detected once, and under 4.5% sits in the top ten. This clone was counted once. Antigen unknown. This clonotype originated in a human donor who received a COVID-19 vaccine. The starting material was CD4+ T cells from PBMCs cultured without peptide, obtained before COVID-19 vaccination. The V gene is TRBV4-2, the J gene TRBJ1-3, with D possibly being TRBD1 (6 bases). Here the CDR3 reads CASSQESGVNTIYF. The DNA of the CDR3 is TGTGCCAGCAGCCAAGAATCAGGGGTGAACACCATATATTTT.